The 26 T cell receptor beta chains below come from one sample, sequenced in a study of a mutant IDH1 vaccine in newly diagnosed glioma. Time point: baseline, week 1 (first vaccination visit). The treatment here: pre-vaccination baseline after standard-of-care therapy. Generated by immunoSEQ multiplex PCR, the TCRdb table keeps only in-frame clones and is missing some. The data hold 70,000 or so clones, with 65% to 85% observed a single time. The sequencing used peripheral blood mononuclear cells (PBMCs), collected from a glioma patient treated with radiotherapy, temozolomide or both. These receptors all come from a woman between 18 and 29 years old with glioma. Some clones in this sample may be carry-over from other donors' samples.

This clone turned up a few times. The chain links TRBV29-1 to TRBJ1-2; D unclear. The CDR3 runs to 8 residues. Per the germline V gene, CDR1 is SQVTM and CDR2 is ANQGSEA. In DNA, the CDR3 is TGCAGTGAAAATGGCTACACCTTC. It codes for CSENGYTF.

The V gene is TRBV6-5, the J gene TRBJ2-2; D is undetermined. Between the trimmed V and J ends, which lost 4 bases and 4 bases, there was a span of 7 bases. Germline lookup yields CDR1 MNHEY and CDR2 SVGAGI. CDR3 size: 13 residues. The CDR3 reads CASSFTSTGELFF. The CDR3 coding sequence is TGTGCCAGCAGTTTCACAAGCACCGGGGAGCTGTTTTTT.

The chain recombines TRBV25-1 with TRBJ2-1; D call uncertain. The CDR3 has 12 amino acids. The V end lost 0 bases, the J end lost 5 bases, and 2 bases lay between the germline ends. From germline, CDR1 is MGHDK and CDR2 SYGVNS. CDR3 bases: TGTGCCAGCAGTGAATATGACAATGAGCAGTTCTTC. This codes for CASSEYDNEQFF. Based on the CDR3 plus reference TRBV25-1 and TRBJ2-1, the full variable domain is EADIYQTPRYLVIGTGKKITLECSQTMGHDKMYWYQQDPGMELHLIHYSYGVNSTEKGDLSSESTVSRIRTEHFPLTLESARPSHTSQYLCASSEYDNEQFFGPGTRLTVL.

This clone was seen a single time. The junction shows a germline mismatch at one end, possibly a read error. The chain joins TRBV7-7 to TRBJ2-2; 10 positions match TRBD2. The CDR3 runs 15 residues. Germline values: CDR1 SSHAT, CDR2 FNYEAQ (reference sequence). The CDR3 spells CASSHGTSATGELFF. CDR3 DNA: TGTGCTAGCAGCCATGGGACTAGCGCTACCGGGGAGCTGTTTTTT.

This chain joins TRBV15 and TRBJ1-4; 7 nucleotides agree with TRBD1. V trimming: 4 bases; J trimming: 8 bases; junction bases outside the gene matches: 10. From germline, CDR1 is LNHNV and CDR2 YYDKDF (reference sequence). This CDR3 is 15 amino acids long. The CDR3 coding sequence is TGTGCCACCAGCACCGTCAGGGGGGGGACCGAAAAACTGTTTTTT. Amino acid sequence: CATSTVRGGTEKLFF.

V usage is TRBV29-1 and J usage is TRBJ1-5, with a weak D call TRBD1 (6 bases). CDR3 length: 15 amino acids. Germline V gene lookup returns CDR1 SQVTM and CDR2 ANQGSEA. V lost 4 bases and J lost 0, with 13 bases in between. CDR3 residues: CSVAGAGHSNQPQHF. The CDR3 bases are TGCAGCGTTGCAGGGGCCGGTCATAGCAATCAGCCCCAGCATTTT.

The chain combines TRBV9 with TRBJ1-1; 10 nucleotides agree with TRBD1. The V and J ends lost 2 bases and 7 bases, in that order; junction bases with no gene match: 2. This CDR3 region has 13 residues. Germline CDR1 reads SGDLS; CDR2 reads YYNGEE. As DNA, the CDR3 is TGTGCCAGCAGCGTCGGGGACAGGGGTGAAGCTTTCTTT. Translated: CASSVGDRGEAFF.

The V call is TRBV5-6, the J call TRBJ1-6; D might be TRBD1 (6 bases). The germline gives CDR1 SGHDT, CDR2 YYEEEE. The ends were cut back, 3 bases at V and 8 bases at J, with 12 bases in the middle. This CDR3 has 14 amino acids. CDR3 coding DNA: TGTGCCAGCAGCTCTAAATACAGGGATTCACCCCTCCACTTT. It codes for CASSSKYRDSPLHF.

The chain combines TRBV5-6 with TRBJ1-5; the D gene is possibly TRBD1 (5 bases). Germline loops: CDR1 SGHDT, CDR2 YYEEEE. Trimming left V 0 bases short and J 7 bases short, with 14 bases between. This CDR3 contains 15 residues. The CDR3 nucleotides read TGTGCCAGCAGCTTGGCTGGGGGGAAGGAGCAGCCCCAGCATTTT. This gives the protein CASSLAGGKEQPQHF.

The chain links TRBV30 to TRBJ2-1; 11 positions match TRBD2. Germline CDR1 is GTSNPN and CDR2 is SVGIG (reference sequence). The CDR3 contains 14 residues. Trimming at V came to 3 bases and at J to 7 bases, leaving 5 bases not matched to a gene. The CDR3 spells CAWRTSGMGNEQFF. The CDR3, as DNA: TGTGCCTGGAGGACTAGCGGGATGGGGAATGAGCAGTTCTTC.

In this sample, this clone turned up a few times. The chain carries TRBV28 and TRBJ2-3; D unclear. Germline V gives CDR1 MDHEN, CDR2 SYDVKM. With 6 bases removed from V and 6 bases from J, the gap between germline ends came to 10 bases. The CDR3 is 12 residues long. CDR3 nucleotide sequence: TGTGCCAGCAGGACCCCCGCGGATACGCAGTATTTT. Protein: CASRTPADTQYF.

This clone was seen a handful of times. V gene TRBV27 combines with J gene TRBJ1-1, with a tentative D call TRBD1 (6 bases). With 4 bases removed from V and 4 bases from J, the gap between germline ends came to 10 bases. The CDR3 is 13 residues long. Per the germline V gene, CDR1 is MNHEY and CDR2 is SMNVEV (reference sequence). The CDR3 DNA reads TGTGCCAGCAGTTCACAGGGTCGCACTGAAGCTTTCTTT. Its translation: CASSSQGRTEAFF.

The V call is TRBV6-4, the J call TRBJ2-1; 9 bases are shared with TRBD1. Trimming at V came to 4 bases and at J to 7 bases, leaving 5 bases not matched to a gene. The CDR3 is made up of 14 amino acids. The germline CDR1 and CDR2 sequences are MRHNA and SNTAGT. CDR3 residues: CASSAGQGGNEQFF. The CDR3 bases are TGTGCCAGCAGTGCGGGACAGGGAGGAAATGAGCAGTTCTTC.

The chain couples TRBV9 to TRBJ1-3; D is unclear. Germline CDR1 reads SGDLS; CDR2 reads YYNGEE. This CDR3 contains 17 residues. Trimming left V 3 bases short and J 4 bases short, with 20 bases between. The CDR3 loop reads CASSASVVSSKGNTIYF. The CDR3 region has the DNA TGTGCCAGCAGCGCCTCCGTTGTTAGCTCTAAGGGAAACACCATATATTTT.

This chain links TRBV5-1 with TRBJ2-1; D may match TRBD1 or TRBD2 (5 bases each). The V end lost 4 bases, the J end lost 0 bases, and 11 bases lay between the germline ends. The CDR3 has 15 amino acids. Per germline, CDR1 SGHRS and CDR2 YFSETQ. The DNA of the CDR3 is TGCGCCAGCAGCGTTGGTGGGGGCTCCTACAATGAGCAGTTCTTC. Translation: CASSVGGGSYNEQFF.

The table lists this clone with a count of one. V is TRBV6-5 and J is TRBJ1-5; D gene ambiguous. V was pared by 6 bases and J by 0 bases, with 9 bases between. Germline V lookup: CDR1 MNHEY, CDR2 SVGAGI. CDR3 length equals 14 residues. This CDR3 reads CASSLGSSNQPQHF. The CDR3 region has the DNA TGTGCCAGCAGCCTCGGGAGTAGCAATCAGCCCCAGCATTTT.

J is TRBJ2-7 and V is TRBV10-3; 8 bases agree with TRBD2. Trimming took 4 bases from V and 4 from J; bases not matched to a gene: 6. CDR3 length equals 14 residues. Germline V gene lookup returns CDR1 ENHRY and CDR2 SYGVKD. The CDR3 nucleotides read TGTGCCATCAGTGCCCCGGGCGGGGGGTACGAGCAGTACTTC. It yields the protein CAISAPGGGYEQYF.

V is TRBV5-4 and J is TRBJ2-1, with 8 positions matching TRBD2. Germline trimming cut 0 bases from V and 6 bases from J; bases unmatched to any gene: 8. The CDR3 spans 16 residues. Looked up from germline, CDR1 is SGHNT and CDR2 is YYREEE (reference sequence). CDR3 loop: CASSLEGTRGTNEQFF. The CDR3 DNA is TGTGCCAGCAGCTTGGAAGGGACTAGGGGGACCAATGAGCAGTTCTTC.

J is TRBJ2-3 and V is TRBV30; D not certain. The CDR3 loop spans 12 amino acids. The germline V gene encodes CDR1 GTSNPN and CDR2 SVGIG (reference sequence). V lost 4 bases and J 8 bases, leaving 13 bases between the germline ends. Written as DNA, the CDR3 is TGTGCCTGGAAGGTTCAGTTACGTACGCAGTATTTT. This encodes CAWKVQLRTQYF.

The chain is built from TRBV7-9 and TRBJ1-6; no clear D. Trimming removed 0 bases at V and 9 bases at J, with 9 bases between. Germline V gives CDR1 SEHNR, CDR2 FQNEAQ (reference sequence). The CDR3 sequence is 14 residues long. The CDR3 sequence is CASSLARPPSPLHF. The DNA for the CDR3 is TGTGCCAGCAGCTTAGCGAGGCCCCCTTCACCCCTCCACTTT.

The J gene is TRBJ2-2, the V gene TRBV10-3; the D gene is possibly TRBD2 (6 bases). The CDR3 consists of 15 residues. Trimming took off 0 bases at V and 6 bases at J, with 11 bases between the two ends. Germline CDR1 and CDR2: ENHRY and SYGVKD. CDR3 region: CAISESRGEAGELFF. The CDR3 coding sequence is TGTGCCATCAGTGAGTCGCGGGGAGAGGCCGGGGAGCTGTTTTTT.

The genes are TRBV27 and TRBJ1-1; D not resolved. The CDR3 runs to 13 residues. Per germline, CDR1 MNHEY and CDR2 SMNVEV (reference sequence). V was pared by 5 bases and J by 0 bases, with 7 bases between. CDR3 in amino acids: CASSPSVNTEAFF. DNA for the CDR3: TGTGCCAGCAGTCCCTCGGTGAACACTGAAGCTTTCTTT.

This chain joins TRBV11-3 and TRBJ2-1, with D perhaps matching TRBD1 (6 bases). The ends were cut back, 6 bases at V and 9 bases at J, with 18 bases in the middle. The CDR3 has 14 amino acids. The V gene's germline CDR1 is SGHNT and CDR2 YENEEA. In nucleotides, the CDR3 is TGTGCCAGCAGTAGTAGGGGGACATCCATTGAGCAGTTCTTC. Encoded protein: CASSSRGTSIEQFF.

The CDR3 nucleotides are TGCAGCGGCACCGGGACATTAGCGGGAGGGGGCACTGAGCAGTTCTTC. As protein: CSGTGTLAGGGTEQFF. The chain employs TRBV29-1 and TRBJ2-1, with 11 nucleotides matching TRBD2. The germline V gene has CDR1 SQVTM and CDR2 ANQGSEA. The CDR3 spans 16 residues. Germline trimming cut 7 bases from V and 9 bases from J; bases unmatched to any gene: 17.

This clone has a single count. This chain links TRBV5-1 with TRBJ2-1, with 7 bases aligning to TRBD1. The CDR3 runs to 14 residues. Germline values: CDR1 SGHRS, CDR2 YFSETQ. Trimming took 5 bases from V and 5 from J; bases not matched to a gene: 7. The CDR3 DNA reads TGCGCCAGCAGAATAGGGACAGCCAACAATGAGCAGTTCTTC. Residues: CASRIGTANNEQFF. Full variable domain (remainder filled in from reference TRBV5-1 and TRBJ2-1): KAGVTQTPRYLIKTRGQQVTLSCSPISGHRSVSWYQQTPGQGLQFLFEYFSETQRNKGNFPGRFSGRQFSNSRSEMNVSTLELGDSALYLCASRIGTANNEQFFGPGTRLTVL.

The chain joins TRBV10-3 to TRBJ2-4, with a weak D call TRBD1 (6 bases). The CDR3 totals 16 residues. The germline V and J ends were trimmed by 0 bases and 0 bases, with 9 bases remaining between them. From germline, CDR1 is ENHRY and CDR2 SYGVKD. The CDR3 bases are TGTGCCATCAGTGAGTCCGGGGACATAGCCAAAAACATTCAGTACTTC. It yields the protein CAISESGDIAKNIQYF.